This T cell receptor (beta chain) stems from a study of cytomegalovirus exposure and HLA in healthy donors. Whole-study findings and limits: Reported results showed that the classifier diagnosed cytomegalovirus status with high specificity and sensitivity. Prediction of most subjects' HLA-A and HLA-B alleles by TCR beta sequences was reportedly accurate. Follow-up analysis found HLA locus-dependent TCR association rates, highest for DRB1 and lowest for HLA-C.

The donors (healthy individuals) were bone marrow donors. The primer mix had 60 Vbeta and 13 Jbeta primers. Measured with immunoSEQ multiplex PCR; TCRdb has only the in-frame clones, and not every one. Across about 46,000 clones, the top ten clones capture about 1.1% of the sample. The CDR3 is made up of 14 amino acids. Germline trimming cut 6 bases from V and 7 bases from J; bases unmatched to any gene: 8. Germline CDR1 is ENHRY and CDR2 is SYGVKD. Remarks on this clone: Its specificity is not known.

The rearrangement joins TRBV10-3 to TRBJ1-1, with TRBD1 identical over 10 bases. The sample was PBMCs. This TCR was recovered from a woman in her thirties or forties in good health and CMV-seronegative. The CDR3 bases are TGTGCCATCAGGCTGGGACAGGGGCCTGGTGAAGCTTTCTTT. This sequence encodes CAIRLGQGPGEAFF.